This T cell receptor (beta chain) was sequenced for a study of shared clonotypes between healthy human individuals. Study context: The study used three CD4 naive, three CD4 memory, two CD8 naive and one CD8 memory plate per donor.

There are 16 residues in the CDR3. Trimming left V 4 bases short and J 3 bases short, with 18 bases between. Per germline, CDR1 MDHEN and CDR2 SYDVKM. This table comes from immunoSEQ multiplex PCR, and its TCRdb copy is limited to in-frame clones, with some not included. The profile shows approximately 2,000,000 clones, about nine tenths of them singletons. Study-wide findings and caveats: What limited the represented genetic and exposure-history diversity was the small number of donors.

A remark on this clone: The antigen is unknown.

The TCR sequence derives from a man aged 18 to 30 in good health. Some clones in this sample may be carry-over from other donors' samples. The chain links TRBV28 to TRBJ1-1; a possible D gene is TRBD1 (5 bases). Specimen: naive CD4+ T cells from PBMCs. Subset reported: CD45RA+ positively selected. For the CDR3, the DNA is TGTGCCAGCAGTTCGGGGCCGCTTTTGGGGGACACTGAAGCTTTCTTT. Encoded protein: CASSSGPLLGDTEAFF. The full variable domain, its missing parts supplied by reference TRBV28 and TRBJ1-1, is DVKVTQSSRYLVKRTGEKVFLECVQDMDHENMFWYRQDPGLGLRLIYFSYDVKMKEKGDIPEGYSVSREKKERFSLILESASTNQTSMYLCASSSGPLLGDTEAFFGQGTRLTVV.